This entry lists 4 T cell receptor beta chains sequenced from one sample in a study of OX40 agonist ivuxolimab in advanced cancers. Profiled with immunoSEQ multiplex PCR; TCRdb holds only in-frame clones, not every one. The sample lists 33,000 or so clones; 78% were seen once. The sequences come from CD4+ or CD8+ T cells sorted from blood, collected in a trial of the OX40 agonist ivuxolimab. The receptors come from an adult with an advanced solid tumor such as melanoma, head and neck, liver or kidney cancer.

The rearrangement joins TRBV12-5 to TRBJ2-5; no clear D. V dropped 1 base and J dropped 4 bases, with 1 base sitting between them. The CDR3 length is 11 residues. The germline CDR1 and CDR2 sequences are LGHNT and FRNRAP. Written as DNA, the CDR3 is TGTGCTAGTGGTTTGGGAGAGACCCAGTACTTC. Protein: CASGLGETQYF.

V gene TRBV5-5 combines with J gene TRBJ1-2, with 7 bases aligning to TRBD1. The ends lost 7 bases at V and 2 bases at J; junction bases unmatched: 14. The germline gives CDR1 SGHKS, CDR2 YYEKEE (reference sequence). CDR3 length equals 16 residues. The CDR3 coding sequence is TGTGCCAGCGGCAAGATCATCCGGGACAGCAACTATGGCTACACCTTC. Its translation is CASGKIIRDSNYGYTF.

The V and J genes are TRBV19 and TRBJ1-2, with TRBD1 as a possible D gene (6 bases). CDR3 length: 14 amino acids. Looked up from germline, CDR1 is LNHDA and CDR2 is SQIVND (reference sequence). V shed 6 bases and J shed 1 base, with 12 bases lying between them. Here the CDR3 reads CASSLGQINYGYTF. The CDR3 nucleotides read TGTGCCAGTAGCCTCGGACAGATTAACTATGGCTACACCTTC.

This chain uses TRBV7-9 with TRBJ1-4; D ambiguous. CDR1 is SEHNR and CDR2 is FQNEAQ in the germline V gene (reference sequence). Deletions cut 1 base from V and 7 bases from J, with 19 bases between. CDR3 length equals 17 residues. In DNA form, the CDR3 reads TGTGCCAGCAGCTTAGGATTTTTTTCGGAGGCGGGTGAAAAACTGTTTTTT. Residues: CASSLGFFSEAGEKLFF. The full variable domain, in which reference TRBV7-9 and TRBJ1-4 provide the parts outside the CDR3, is DTGVSQNPRHKITKRGQNVTFRCDPISEHNRLYWYRQTLGQGPEFLTYFQNEAQLEKSRLLSDRFSAERPKGSFSTLEIQRTEQGDSAMYLCASSLGFFSEAGEKLFFGSGTQLSVL.